Listed below are T cell receptor beta chains from one sample, sequenced in a study of identifying expanded T cells in peripheral blood. Only in-frame clones appear in the TCRdb table, and some are missing; sequencing was by immunoSEQ multiplex PCR. This repertoire shows 50,000 to 65,000 clones, more than 70% found once; its top ten account for 3.5% to 4.5%. The sample taken for sequencing was blood. All receptors come from a person aged 18 to 75 in good health. Each CDR3 is given with its conserved first and last residue. The D gene is left open where the match is weak. Clone size is shown for a subset of rows, as once, few, many or a class of expanded clone.

V	size	J	D	DNA	CDR3
TRBV14	NA	TRBJ2-7	NA	TGTGCCAGCAGCCATTGGTCCGGGATGAGGTACGAGCAGTACTTC	CASSHWSGMRYEQYF
TRBV19	NA	TRBJ2-6	NA	TGTGCCAGTAGTAAAGTTTTGCAGGGCTCTGGGGCCAACGTCCTGACTTTC	CASSKVLQGSGANVLTF
TRBV18	NA	TRBJ1-2	NA	TGTGCCAGCTCACAGGGATCAAGTGCGTCCGGCTATGGCTACACCTTC	CASSQGSSASGYGYTF
TRBV18	NA	TRBJ1-4	NA	TGTGCCAGCTCTCTTGGGCGGGATGAAAAACTGTTTTTT	CASSLGRDEKLFF
TRBV4-3	once	TRBJ2-7	NA	TGCGCCAGCAGCCAAAGTACAGGGTGGGCCTCCTACGAGCAGTACTTC	CASSQSTGWASYEQYF
TRBV27	NA	TRBJ2-1	TRBD1	TGTGCCAGCAGCAATCTCCCTCCAGGACAGGGGGCACTCTTC	CASSNLPPGQGALF
TRBV27	NA	TRBJ2-1	TRBD2	TGTGCCAGCAGTCCCCGGGGGGGACTTCGAAACAATGAGCAGTTCTTC	CASSPRGGLRNNEQFF
TRBV29-1	NA	TRBJ2-1	NA	TGCAGCGTTGAAGATCGCCAGGGACCCTACAATGAGCAGTTCTTC	CSVEDRQGPYNEQFF
TRBV5-4	NA	TRBJ2-5	NA	TGTGCCAGCACCCCGACGGGGGGCAGGGAGACCCAGTACTTC	CASTPTGGRETQYF
TRBV5-6	once	TRBJ2-3	NA	TGTGCCAGCAGCTTGGGGCAGCCCACAGATACGCAGTATTTT	CASSLGQPTDTQYF
TRBV29-1	NA	TRBJ2-1	NA	TGCAGCGTTCCACGGCGAGATGAGCAGTTCTTC	CSVPRRDEQFF
TRBV7-9	NA	TRBJ2-1	NA	TGTGCCAGCACCAAGAAGGCGGATGAGCAGTTCTTC	CASTKKADEQFF
TRBV6-6	NA	TRBJ2-2	TRBD1	TGTGCCAGCAGTTCGCGGGACAGGAGGAACACCGGGGAGCTGTTTTTT	CASSSRDRRNTGELFF
TRBV6-6	NA	TRBJ1-4	TRBD1	TGTGCCAGCAGTTCCGGGACAGTTGAGAAATTTGAAAAACTGTTTTTT	CASSSGTVEKFEKLFF
TRBV27	NA	TRBJ1-1	NA	TGTGCCAGCAGTTCCTTGGGGGAATACACTGAAGCTTTCTTT	CASSSLGEYTEAFF
TRBV4-1	NA	TRBJ2-3	NA	TGCGCCAGCAGCCTCAGTGGGGCACCCCCAGGGATAGATACGCAGTATTTT	CASSLSGAPPGIDTQYF